The clone carrying this TCR beta chain was recorded a few times. The target antigen is unknown. Trimming removed 0 bases at V and 9 bases at J, with 13 bases between. Germline V gene lookup returns CDR1 SGHRS and CDR2 YFSETQ. CDR3 length: 15 residues. This sample is part of a study of shared clonotypes between healthy human individuals. Study-level results: Sequencing depth was expected to affect clonotype sharing among donors.

Assay execution proceeded at the deep level. TCRdb keeps only in-frame clones here, not all; method: immunoSEQ multiplex PCR. The sample yields approximately 980,000 clones, around three quarters seen once. The rearrangement links TRBV5-1 to TRBJ1-6; unclear D gene. Sequenced material: memory CD4+ T cells sorted from blood. The subset is: CD45RA-negative fraction. The TCR comes from a man in his late teens or twenties in good health. CDR3 in amino acids: CASSLVGNSGSPLHF. For the CDR3, the DNA is TGCGCCAGCAGCTTGGTGGGCAATTCGGGTTCACCCCTCCACTTT. Together with reference TRBV5-1 and TRBJ1-6, the CDR3 gives the full variable domain: KAGVTQTPRYLIKTRGQQVTLSCSPISGHRSVSWYQQTPGQGLQFLFEYFSETQRNKGNFPGRFSGRQFSNSRSEMNVSTLELGDSALYLCASSLVGNSGSPLHFGNGTRLTVT.